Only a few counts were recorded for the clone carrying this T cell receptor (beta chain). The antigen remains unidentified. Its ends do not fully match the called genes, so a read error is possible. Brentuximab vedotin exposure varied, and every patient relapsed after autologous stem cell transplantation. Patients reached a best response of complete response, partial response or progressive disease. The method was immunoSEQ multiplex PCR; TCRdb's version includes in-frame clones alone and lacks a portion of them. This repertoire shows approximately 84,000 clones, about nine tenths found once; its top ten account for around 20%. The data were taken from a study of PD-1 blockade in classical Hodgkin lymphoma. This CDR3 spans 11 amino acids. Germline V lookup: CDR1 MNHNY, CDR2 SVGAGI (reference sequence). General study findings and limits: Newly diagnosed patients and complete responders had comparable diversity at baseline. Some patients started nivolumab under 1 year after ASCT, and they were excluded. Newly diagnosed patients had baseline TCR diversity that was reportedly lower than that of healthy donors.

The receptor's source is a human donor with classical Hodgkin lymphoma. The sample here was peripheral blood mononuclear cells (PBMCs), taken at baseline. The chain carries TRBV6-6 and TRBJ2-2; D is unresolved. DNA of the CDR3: TGTGCCAGCACTTACACCGGGGAGCTGTTTTTT. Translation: CASTYTGELFF.